A single T cell receptor beta chain is shown here with its context. The sample originates from a study of blood T cell repertoires in COVID-19. Study-wide background: Sites in the United States, Italy and Spain provided acute and convalescent COVID-19 samples. PBMCs, B-cell-depleted T cells, or T cells provided the cDNA or gDNA that made up the material.

Trimming removed 0 bases from V and 6 bases from J; junction bases left unmatched: 10. The CDR3 consists of 16 residues. CDR1 and CDR2 from the germline V gene are SGHRS and YFSETQ. Authors' processing steps: For nucleated cells, counts were estimated from reference gene primer amplification. The protocol was immunoSEQ multiplex PCR, while the TCRdb copy is restricted to in-frame clones and leaves out a portion. V, J and clone size were drawn from that table, and D and trimming were deduced from the DNA. This table holds about 190,000 clones, 65% to 80% found once. This clonotype was obtained from a middle-aged man who had recovered from COVID-19. The chain uses TRBV5-1 and TRBJ2-7, with TRBD1 matching 9 bases. Sequencing used peripheral blood. The CDR3 region is CASSLAGGTGGGEQYF. The CDR3 region has the DNA TGCGCCAGCAGCTTGGCGGGGGGCACAGGGGGCGGCGAGCAGTACTTC. The full variable domain, its missing parts supplied by reference TRBV5-1 and TRBJ2-7, is KAGVTQTPRYLIKTRGQQVTLSCSPISGHRSVSWYQQTPGQGLQFLFEYFSETQRNKGNFPGRFSGRQFSNSRSEMNVSTLELGDSALYLCASSLAGGTGGGEQYFGPGTRLTVT.